One sample yielded the 29 T cell receptor beta chains listed below, sequenced in a study of technical replicates of blood from several donors. This table comes from immunoSEQ multiplex PCR, and its TCRdb copy is limited to in-frame clones, with some not included. Of approximately 52,000 clones detected, 85% to 90% appear once; the ten largest clones hold over 5%. The sequencing input was PBMCs. These receptors were collected from a human donor in good health. Some clones in this sample may be carry-over from other donors' samples.

This rearrangement joins TRBV10-3 to TRBJ1-5, with 9 bases lining up with TRBD1. Trimming cost V 10 bases and J 3 bases; bases outside gene matches: 13. CDR1 ENHRY and CDR2 SYGVKD come from the germline V gene. The CDR3 extends over 16 amino acids. CDR3 region: CATKVGGQGDNQPQHF. The CDR3, as DNA: TGTGCCACCAAGGTGGGGGGACAGGGAGACAATCAGCCCCAGCATTTT.

In this sample, this clone turned up once. This chain links TRBV4-1 with TRBJ2-1, with TRBD2 matching 13 bases. V trimming: 1 base; J trimming: 3 bases; junction bases outside the gene matches: 6. Germline V gene lookup returns CDR1 MGHRA and CDR2 YSYEKL. The CDR3 runs to 18 residues. Here the CDR3 reads CASSQVGGTSGDYNEQFF. The CDR3 DNA is TGCGCCAGCAGCCAAGTTGGCGGGACTAGCGGGGACTACAATGAGCAGTTCTTC.

The chain uses TRBV30 and TRBJ2-1, with 9 bases matching TRBD1. This CDR3 contains 15 residues. Germline V CDR1 and CDR2: GTSNPN, SVGIG (reference sequence). Trimming took 0 bases from V and 4 from J; bases not matched to a gene: 4. Here the CDR3 reads CAWSVWDRAYNEQFF. The CDR3 DNA reads as TGTGCCTGGAGTGTATGGGACAGGGCTTACAATGAGCAGTTCTTC.

This chain joins TRBV29-1 and TRBJ1-2, with 12 bases fitting TRBD1. The CDR3 sequence is 12 residues long. Germline-derived CDR1 and CDR2 are SQVTM and ANQGSEA. The trim removed 7 bases at V and 7 bases at J, leaving 4 bases unmatched. CDR3 in amino acids: CSAGTGGIGYTF. CDR3 in DNA: TGCAGCGCTGGGACAGGGGGCATTGGCTACACCTTC.

The chain carries TRBV13 and TRBJ2-7; D not resolved. Germline CDR1 is PRHDT and CDR2 is FYEKMQ (reference sequence). Trimming cost V 4 bases and J 4 bases, with 5 bases left between them. The CDR3 covers 11 residues. For the CDR3, the DNA is TGTGCCAGCAGCTGGAGATACGAGCAGTACTTC. Translated, it gives CASSWRYEQYF.

The chain is built from TRBV9 and TRBJ2-1; 10 bases fit TRBD2. The V segment lost 2 bases and the J segment 1 base; nucleotides outside the gene matches: 0. The CDR3 spans 15 residues. CDR1 and CDR2 (germline): SGDLS, YYNGEE. CDR3 sequence (DNA): TGTGCCAGCAGCGTGACTAGCGGGTCCTACAATGAGCAGTTCTTC. It encodes CASSVTSGSYNEQFF.

The J gene is TRBJ2-1, the V gene TRBV6-1; 10 positions match TRBD1. This CDR3 is built from 13 residues. The trim removed 7 bases at V and 7 bases at J, leaving 4 bases unmatched. Germline V CDR1 and CDR2: MNHNS, SASEGT. The CDR3 DNA is TGTGCCAGCAAAAGACAGGGGGCGAATGAGCAGTTCTTC. It yields the protein CASKRQGANEQFF.

This chain uses TRBV25-1 with TRBJ2-5, with 9 bases fitting TRBD2. Losses at the gene ends were 5 bases for V and 5 bases for J; bases not matched to a gene: 3. Germline V gives CDR1 MGHDK, CDR2 SYGVNS. The CDR3 spans 13 residues. CDR3 loop: CASSLAGKETQYF. The CDR3 coding sequence is TGTGCCAGCAGTCTAGCGGGAAAGGAGACCCAGTACTTC.

V usage is TRBV6-5 and J usage is TRBJ1-2; 8 nucleotides align to TRBD1. V lost 0 bases, J lost 2 bases, and 5 bases stayed unmatched. The CDR3 is 16 amino acids. From germline, CDR1 is MNHEY and CDR2 SVGAGI. CDR3 coding DNA: TGTGCCAGCAGTTACTCCGCAGGACAGGGAAACTATGGCTACACCTTC. Amino acids: CASSYSAGQGNYGYTF.

DNA for the CDR3: TGTGCCAGTATTACCAGGACAGGGGGCTGGTCCACTGAAGCTTTCTTT. Protein: CASITRTGGWSTEAFF. This chain links TRBV19 with TRBJ1-1; 11 bases map to TRBD1. The CDR3 totals 16 residues. Germline CDR1 reads LNHDA; CDR2 reads SQIVND (reference sequence). V lost 7 bases to trimming and J lost 4 bases; unmatched junction nucleotides: 11.

The DNA of the CDR3 is TGTGCCAGCAGCCAACCAGGCTCCGGGACAGGGTACGAGCAGTACTTC. Protein sequence: CASSQPGSGTGYEQYF. The genes are TRBV4-2 and TRBJ2-7, with 9 bases fitting TRBD1. The CDR3 length is 16 residues. Germline lookup yields CDR1 LGHNA and CDR2 YNFKEQ. V gave up 2 bases and J gave up 4 bases; unmatched junction bases: 9.

The chain employs TRBV10-3 and TRBJ1-3; D gene uncertain. V lost 7 bases and J lost 0, with 13 bases in between. Germline V gene lookup returns CDR1 ENHRY and CDR2 SYGVKD. There are 15 residues in the CDR3. CDR3 bases: TGTGCCATCAACCACGCGTATAGCTCTGGAAACACCATATATTTT. Encoded protein: CAINHAYSSGNTIYF.

The chain carries TRBV5-1 and TRBJ2-1, with TRBD2 identical over 7 bases. This CDR3 has 16 amino acids. Germline V gene sequence: CDR1 SGHRS, CDR2 YFSETQ. The junction had 7 bases not matched to a gene; V was cut back by 3 bases and J by 1 base. CDR3 region: CASSSYGGGSYNEQFF. Here the CDR3 DNA reads TGCGCCAGCAGCTCTTATGGCGGGGGTTCCTACAATGAGCAGTTCTTC.

This chain uses TRBV2 with TRBJ2-2; 8 nucleotides agree with TRBD2. The CDR3 extends over 16 amino acids. Germline V lookup: CDR1 SNHLY, CDR2 FYNNEI. The trim removed 6 bases at V and 4 bases at J, leaving 10 bases unmatched. The CDR3 nucleotides are TGTGCCAGCAGCCCCGGGACTAGGAGGCGCACCGGGGAGCTGTTTTTT. Residues: CASSPGTRRRTGELFF.

The J gene is TRBJ2-1, the V gene TRBV19; 11 nucleotides agree with TRBD2. This CDR3 region has 16 residues. After removal of 6 bases from V and 1 base from J, the junction contained 5 bases not matched to a gene. CDR1 LNHDA and CDR2 SQIVND come from the germline V gene (reference sequence). DNA of the CDR3: TGTGCCAGTAGGAGATCTAGCGGGGGGTCCTACAATGAGCAGTTCTTC. Translation gives CASRRSSGGSYNEQFF.

The chain has TRBV19 and TRBJ1-2; D not resolved. The germline gives CDR1 LNHDA, CDR2 SQIVND (reference sequence). The CDR3 loop spans 14 amino acids. V was clipped by 2 bases and J by 4 bases, with 11 bases between them. This CDR3 is CASSITDSSYGYTF. CDR3 DNA sequence: TGTGCCAGTAGTATAACGGACTCCTCCTATGGCTACACCTTC.

V usage is TRBV5-1 and J usage is TRBJ2-7, with D maybe TRBD1 (6 bases). The CDR3 is 13 residues long. Trimming cost V 4 bases and J 4 bases, with 12 bases left between them. CDR1 and CDR2 (germline): SGHRS, YFSETQ. CDR3 sequence reads: CASSPWDTYEQYF. In DNA form, the CDR3 reads TGCGCCAGCAGCCCCTGGGACACTTACGAGCAGTACTTC.

The V and J genes are TRBV4-1 and TRBJ1-1, with a tentative D call TRBD1 (5 bases). CDR1 is MGHRA and CDR2 is YSYEKL in the germline V gene. There are 15 residues in the CDR3. The V end lost 3 bases, the J end lost 1 base, and 12 bases lay between the germline ends. The DNA for the CDR3 is TGCGCCAGCAGCCAGGCCCAGGGTTCGAACACTGAAGCTTTCTTT. Encoded protein: CASSQAQGSNTEAFF.

This clone appeared once. V gene TRBV7-9 combines with J gene TRBJ1-2, with D maybe TRBD1 (6 bases). The CDR3 sequence is 17 residues long. Trimming cost V 4 bases and J 3 bases, with 21 bases left between them. Germline V gene data show CDR1 as SEHNR and CDR2 as FQNEAQ (reference sequence). The CDR3 DNA is TGTGCCAGCAGCTCAACGACAGGCTCCCTGAGAGACTATGGCTACACCTTC. Its translation is CASSSTTGSLRDYGYTF. Variable domain in full (rest from reference TRBV7-9 and TRBJ1-2): DTGVSQNPRHKITKRGQNVTFRCDPISEHNRLYWYRQTLGQGPEFLTYFQNEAQLEKSRLLSDRFSAERPKGSFSTLEIQRTEQGDSAMYLCASSSTTGSLRDYGYTFGSGTRLTVV.

This chain connects TRBV6-6 to TRBJ1-6; 8 nucleotides line up with TRBD1. Germline trimming cut 5 bases from V and 12 bases from J; bases unmatched to any gene: 3. CDR1 is MNHNY, CDR2 SVGAGI, per germline (reference sequence). This CDR3 has 12 amino acids. The CDR3 DNA reads TGTGCCAGCAGTGGGACAGGCAAACCCCTCCACTTT. Translation gives CASSGTGKPLHF.

This chain links TRBV5-1 with TRBJ2-3; D is perhaps TRBD1 (6 bases). Germline CDR1 is SGHRS and CDR2 is YFSETQ. The CDR3 is 17 amino acids. V lost 1 base and J 2 bases, leaving 17 bases between the germline ends. Here the CDR3 DNA reads TGCGCCAGCAGCTTGCTAATAACAGGGCGCTCCACAGATACGCAGTATTTT. It encodes CASSLLITGRSTDTQYF.

This rearrangement joins TRBV9 to TRBJ1-1; D is uncertain. The CDR3 contains 14 residues. The germline CDR1 and CDR2 sequences are SGDLS and YYNGEE. Trimming pared 4 bases from V and 3 bases from J, leaving 13 bases between. DNA for the CDR3: TGTGCCAGCAGCCCCGCCGGGGATTACACTGAAGCTTTCTTT. Amino acid sequence: CASSPAGDYTEAFF.

J is TRBJ1-3 and V is TRBV6-6; a weak D match, TRBD1 (5 bases). V gave up 0 bases and J gave up 0 bases, with 6 bases separating them. This CDR3 contains 15 residues. Looked up from germline, CDR1 is MNHNY and CDR2 is SVGAGI (reference sequence). This chain's CDR3 is CASSYSGLSGNTIYF. Here the CDR3 DNA reads TGTGCCAGCAGTTACTCGGGACTCTCTGGAAACACCATATATTTT.

This chain connects TRBV4-3 to TRBJ2-2; 12 bases agree with TRBD2. This CDR3 comprises 18 residues. Germline trimming cut 4 bases from V and 4 bases from J; bases unmatched to any gene: 10. Germline CDR1 reads LGHNA; CDR2 reads YSLEER. The CDR3 loop is CASSPERLAGVGTGELFF. CDR3 nucleotides: TGCGCCAGCAGCCCAGAAAGACTAGCGGGAGTTGGCACCGGGGAGCTGTTTTTT.

The chain is built from TRBV4-3 and TRBJ1-5; D possibly corresponds to TRBD1 (5 bases). CDR3 length equals 14 residues. The V and J ends lost 0 bases and 6 bases respectively, with 9 bases between them. CDR1 is LGHNA, CDR2 YSLEER, per germline. The CDR3 protein is CASSQEAGIQPQHF. The CDR3 region has the DNA TGCGCCAGCAGCCAAGAGGCAGGGATTCAGCCCCAGCATTTT.

V and J are TRBV2 and TRBJ1-3; 8 nucleotides align to TRBD1. Germline CDR1 and CDR2: SNHLY and FYNNEI. V shed 6 bases, J shed 7 bases, and the junction held 20 bases outside the gene matches. This CDR3 has 18 residues. In DNA form, the CDR3 reads TGTGCCAGCAGATCGACAGGGGCCTTTTCAGGAAGGGCGAACACCATATATTTT. Protein product: CASRSTGAFSGRANTIYF.

The V call is TRBV4-1, the J call TRBJ1-1; D gene uncertain. Between the trimmed V and J ends, which lost 4 bases and 4 bases, there was a span of 19 bases. Germline V gene lookup returns CDR1 MGHRA and CDR2 YSYEKL. There are 16 residues in the CDR3. CDR3 sequence reads: CASSPSTPRGGTEAFF. CDR3 nucleotides: TGCGCCAGCAGCCCGTCCACCCCTCGGGGAGGCACTGAAGCTTTCTTT.

The V call is TRBV7-2, the J call TRBJ2-1; 15 bases map to TRBD2. V trimming: 5 bases; J trimming: 0 bases; junction bases outside the gene matches: 8. This CDR3 has 19 residues. Per germline, CDR1 SGHTA and CDR2 FQGNSA. CDR3 sequence: CASSQGLAGGSSSYNEQFF. The CDR3 bases are TGTGCCAGCAGCCAAGGACTAGCGGGAGGGTCGAGCTCCTACAATGAGCAGTTCTTC.

The rearrangement joins TRBV6-5 to TRBJ1-2, with 8 bases lining up with TRBD1. The CDR3 spans 13 residues. CDR1 MNHEY and CDR2 SVGAGI come from the germline V gene. V shed 5 bases, J shed 8 bases, and the junction held 7 bases outside the gene matches. This CDR3 is CASSGTDRGGYTF. DNA of the CDR3: TGTGCCAGCAGTGGGACCGACAGGGGCGGCTACACCTTC.